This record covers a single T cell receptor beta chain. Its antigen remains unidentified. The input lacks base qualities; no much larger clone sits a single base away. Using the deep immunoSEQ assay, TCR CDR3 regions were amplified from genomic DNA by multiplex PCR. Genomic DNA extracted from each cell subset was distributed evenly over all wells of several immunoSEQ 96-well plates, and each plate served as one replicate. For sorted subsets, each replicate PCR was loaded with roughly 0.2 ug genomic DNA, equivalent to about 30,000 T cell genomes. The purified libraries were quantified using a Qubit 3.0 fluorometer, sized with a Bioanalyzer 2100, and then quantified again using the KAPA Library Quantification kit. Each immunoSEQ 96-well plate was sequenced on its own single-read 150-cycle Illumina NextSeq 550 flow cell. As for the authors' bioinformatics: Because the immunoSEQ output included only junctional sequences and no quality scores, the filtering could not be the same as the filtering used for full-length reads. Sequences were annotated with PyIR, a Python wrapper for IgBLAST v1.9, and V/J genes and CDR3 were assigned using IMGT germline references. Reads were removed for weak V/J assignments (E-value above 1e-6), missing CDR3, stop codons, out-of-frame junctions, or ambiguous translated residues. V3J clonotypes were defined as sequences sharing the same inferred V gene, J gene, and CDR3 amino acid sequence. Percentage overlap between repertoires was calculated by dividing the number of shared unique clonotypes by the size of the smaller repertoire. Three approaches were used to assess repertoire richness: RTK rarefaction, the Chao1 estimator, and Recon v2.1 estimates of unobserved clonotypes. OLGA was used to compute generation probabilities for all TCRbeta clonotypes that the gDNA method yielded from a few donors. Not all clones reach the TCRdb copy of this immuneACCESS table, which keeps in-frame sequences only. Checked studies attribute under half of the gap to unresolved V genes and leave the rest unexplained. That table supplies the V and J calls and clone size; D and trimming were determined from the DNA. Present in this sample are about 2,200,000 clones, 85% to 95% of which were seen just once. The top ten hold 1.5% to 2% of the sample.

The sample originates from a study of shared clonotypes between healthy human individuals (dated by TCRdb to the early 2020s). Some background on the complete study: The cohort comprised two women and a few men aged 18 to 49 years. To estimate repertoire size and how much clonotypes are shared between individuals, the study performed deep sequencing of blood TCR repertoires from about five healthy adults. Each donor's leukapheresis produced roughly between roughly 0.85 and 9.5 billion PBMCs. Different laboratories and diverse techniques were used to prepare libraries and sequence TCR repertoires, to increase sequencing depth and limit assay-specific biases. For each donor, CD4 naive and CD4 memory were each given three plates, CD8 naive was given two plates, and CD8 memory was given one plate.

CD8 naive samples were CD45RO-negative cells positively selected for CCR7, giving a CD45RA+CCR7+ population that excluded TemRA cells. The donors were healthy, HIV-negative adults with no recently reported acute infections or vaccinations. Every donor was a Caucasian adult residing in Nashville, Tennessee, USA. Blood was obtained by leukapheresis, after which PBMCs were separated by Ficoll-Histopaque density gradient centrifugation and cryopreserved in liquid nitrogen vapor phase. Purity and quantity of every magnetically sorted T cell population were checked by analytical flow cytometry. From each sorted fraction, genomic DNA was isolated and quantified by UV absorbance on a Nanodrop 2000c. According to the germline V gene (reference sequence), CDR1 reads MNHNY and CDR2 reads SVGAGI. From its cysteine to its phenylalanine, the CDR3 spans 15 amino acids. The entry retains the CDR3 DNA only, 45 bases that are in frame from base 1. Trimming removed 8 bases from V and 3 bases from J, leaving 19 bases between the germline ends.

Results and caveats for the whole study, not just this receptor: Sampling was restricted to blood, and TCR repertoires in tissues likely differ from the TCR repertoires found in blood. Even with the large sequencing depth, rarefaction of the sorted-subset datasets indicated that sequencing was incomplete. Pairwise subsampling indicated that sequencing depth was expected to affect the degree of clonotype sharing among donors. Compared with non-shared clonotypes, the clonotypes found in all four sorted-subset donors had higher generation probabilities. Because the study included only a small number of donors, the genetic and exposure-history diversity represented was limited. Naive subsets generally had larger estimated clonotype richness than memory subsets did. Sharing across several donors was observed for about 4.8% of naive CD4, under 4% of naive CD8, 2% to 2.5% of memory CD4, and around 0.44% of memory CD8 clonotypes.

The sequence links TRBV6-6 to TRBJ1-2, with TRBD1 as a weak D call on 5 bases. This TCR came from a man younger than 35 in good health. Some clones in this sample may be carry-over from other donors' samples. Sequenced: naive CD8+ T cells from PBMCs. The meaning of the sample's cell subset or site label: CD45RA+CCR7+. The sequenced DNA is TGTGCCAGCCGGTCACCGGGATGGGACTACTATGGCTACACCTTC. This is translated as CASRSPGWDYYGYTF.